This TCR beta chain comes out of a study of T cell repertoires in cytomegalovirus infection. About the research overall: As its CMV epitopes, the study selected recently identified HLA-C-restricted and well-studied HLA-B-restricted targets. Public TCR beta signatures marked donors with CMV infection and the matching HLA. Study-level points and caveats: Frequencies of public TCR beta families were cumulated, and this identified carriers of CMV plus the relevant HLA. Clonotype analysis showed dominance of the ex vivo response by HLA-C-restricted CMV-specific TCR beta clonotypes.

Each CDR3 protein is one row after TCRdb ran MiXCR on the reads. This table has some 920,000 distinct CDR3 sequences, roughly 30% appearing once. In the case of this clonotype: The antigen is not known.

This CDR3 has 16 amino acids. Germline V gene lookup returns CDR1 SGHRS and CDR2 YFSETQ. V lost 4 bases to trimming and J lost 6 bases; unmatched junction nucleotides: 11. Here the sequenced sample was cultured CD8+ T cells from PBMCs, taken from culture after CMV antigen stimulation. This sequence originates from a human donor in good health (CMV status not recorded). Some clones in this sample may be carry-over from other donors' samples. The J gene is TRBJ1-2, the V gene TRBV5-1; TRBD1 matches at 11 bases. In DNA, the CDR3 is TGCGCCAGCAGCCTCATACGGACAGGGGGCGAGGATGGCTACACCTTC. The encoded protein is CASSLIRTGGEDGYTF.